This T cell receptor beta chain was identified during a study of shared clonotypes between healthy human individuals. Findings and limits, study-wide: Shared across a few donors were roughly 4.7% of the naive CD4 clonotypes.

With regard to this clone: Its target is unknown.

Per sorted-subset replicate PCR, input was 200 to 250 ng DNA, representing tens of thousands of T cell genomes. The protocol was immunoSEQ multiplex PCR, while the TCRdb copy is restricted to in-frame clones and leaves out a portion. The table shows 2 million to 2.5 million clones, with over 85% occurring only once. The sequenced sample was naive CD4+ T cells from PBMCs. Subset specified: CD45RA+ positively selected. This TCR derives from a man aged 18 to 30 in good health. Some clones in this sample may be carry-over from other donors' samples.

The CDR3 nucleotides are TGTGCCAGCAGCTCCACCGACTATGAGCAGTTCTTC. It codes for CASSSTDYEQFF. The genes are TRBV7-9 and TRBJ2-1; D is unclear. V lost 4 bases, J lost 8 bases, and 9 bases lay in between. The CDR3 has 12 residues. From germline, CDR1 is SEHNR and CDR2 FQNEAQ (reference sequence).